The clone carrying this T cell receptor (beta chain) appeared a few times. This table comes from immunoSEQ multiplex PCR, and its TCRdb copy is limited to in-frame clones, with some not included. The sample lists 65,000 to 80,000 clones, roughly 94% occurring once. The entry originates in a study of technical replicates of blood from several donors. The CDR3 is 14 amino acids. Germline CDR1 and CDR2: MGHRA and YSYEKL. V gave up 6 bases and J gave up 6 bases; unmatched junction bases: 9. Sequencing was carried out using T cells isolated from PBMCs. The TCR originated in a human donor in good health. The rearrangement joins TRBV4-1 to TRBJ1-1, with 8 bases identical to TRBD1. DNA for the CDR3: TGCGCCAGCAGGCAGACAGGGGTGGTGTCTGAAGCTTTCTTT. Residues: CASRQTGVVSEAFF.